A selection of T cell receptor beta chains follows, all from one sample in a study of chronic HIV infection and antiretroviral therapy. MiXCR, run by TCRdb on the 5' RACE reads, gives a single entry per CDR3 protein. The sample includes 25,000 to 35,000 distinct CDR3 sequences, over 7% of them seen just once. The sequenced sample was peripheral blood. The receptors originated from an adult who had HIV and had not received antiretroviral therapy, or was an uninfected healthy control (not recorded which). Each CDR3 is given with its conserved first and last residue. Fields, in order: J gene, clone size, V gene, D gene, CDR3 length, CDR3 protein, CDR3 DNA. The D gene is left open where the match is weak. Not all rows give a size; the values are once, few, many and, for expanded clones, a class.

TRBJ1-5 many TRBV2 . 14 CASSDWVVNQPQHF TGTGCCAGCAGTGATTGGGTAGTCAATCAGCCCCAGCATTTT
TRBJ1-2 . TRBV6-2/TRBV6-3 . 18 CASSYYGAGALTDYGYTF TGTGCCAGCAGTTACTATGGTGCAGGGGCGCTGACGGATTATGGCTACACCTTC
TRBJ2-5 many TRBV5-1 . 13 CASSGGPQETQYF TGCGCCAGCAGCGGCGGACCCCAAGAGACCCAGTACTTC
TRBJ1-1 . TRBV20-1 . 12 CSARVGSTEAFF TGCAGTGCTAGAGTCGGGAGCACTGAAGCTTTCTTT
TRBJ1-1 many TRBV13 . 15 CASSRTVFPNTEAFF TGTGCCAGCAGCCGGACAGTCTTTCCGAACACTGAAGCTTTCTTT
TRBJ2-2 few TRBV5-1 . 14 CASSLTKNTGELFF TGCGCCAGCAGCTTGACGAAGAACACCGGGGAGCTGTTTTTT
TRBJ1-5 few TRBV21-1 . 14 CASTKLRPNQPQHF TGTGCCAGCACCAAATTGAGACCCAATCAGCCCCAGCATTTT
TRBJ1-5 many TRBV21-1 . 13 CASSIDTNQPQHF TGTGCCAGCAGCATTGACACTAATCAGCCCCAGCATTTT
TRBJ1-5 . TRBV3-1 . 15 CASSWGHGKILPQHF TGTGCCAGCAGCTGGGGACACGGAAAAATTTTGCCCCAGCATTTT
TRBJ2-7 few TRBV28 . 15 CASSRDGVNSYEQYF TGTGCCAGCAGCCGTGACGGGGTCAACTCCTACGAGCAGTACTTC
TRBJ2-3 . TRBV4-2 TRBD2 16 CASSQDGAGGLGTQYF TGTGCCAGCAGCCAAGATGGGGCGGGGGGCCTAGGTACGCAGTATTTT
TRBJ2-2 . TRBV29-1 . 14 CSVVEGSNTGELFF TGCAGCGTTGTGGAAGGATCGAACACCGGGGAGCTGTTTTTT
TRBJ1-6 . TRBV4-3 . 15 CASSQDRTRNSPLHF TGCGCCAGCAGCCAAGATCGGACAAGAAACTCACCCCTCCACTTT
TRBJ1-6 many TRBV27 . 17 CASSHQGLPTYNSPLHF TGTGCCAGCAGTCATCAGGGACTTCCCACCTATAATTCACCCCTCCACTTT
TRBJ2-3 . TRBV20-1 . 14 CSARSPGYTDTQYF TGCAGTGCTAGATCCCCGGGCTACACAGATACGCAGTATTTT
TRBJ1-5 few TRBV2 . 15 CASSDRVGGNQPQHF TGTGCCAGCAGTGACCGGGTCGGGGGCAATCAGCCCCAGCATTTT
TRBJ1-6 . TRBV7-9 TRBD1 14 CASTQDRENSPLHF TGTGCCAGCACCCAGGACAGGGAAAATTCACCCCTCCACTTT
TRBJ1-6 . TRBV20-1 . 17 CSARGEGRRSYNSPLHF TGCAGTGCTAGAGGGGAGGGCAGGAGATCCTATAATTCACCCCTCCACTTT
TRBJ2-1 . TRBV9 . 15 CASSARTESYNEQFF TGTGCCAGCAGCGCCAGGACCGAGTCCTACAATGAGCAGTTCTTC
TRBJ1-2 . TRBV20-1 . 14 CSARDPGVGYGYTF TGCAGTGCTAGAGACCCGGGAGTCGGCTATGGCTACACCTTC
TRBJ1-2 . TRBV5-1 . 12 CASRQDIERDTF TGCGCCAGCAGGCAGGACATTGAGCGCGACACCTTC
TRBJ2-7 many TRBV6-5 . 11 CASSQALEQYF TGTGCCAGCAGTCAGGCCCTGGAGCAGTACTTC
TRBJ2-5 . TRBV4-3 . 15 CASSQGTTGQETQYF TGCGCCAGCAGCCAAGGAACTACAGGGCAAGAGACCCAGTACTTC
TRBJ2-1 few TRBV3-1 . 15 CASSQGGTGNNEQFF TGTGCCAGCAGCCAGGGCGGAACAGGGAACAATGAGCAGTTCTTC
TRBJ2-3 few TRBV5-4 TRBD2 17 CASSLAIAGSNTDTQYF TGTGCCAGCAGCTTGGCCATAGCGGGCAGCAACACAGATACGCAGTATTTT
TRBJ2-7 . TRBV5-1 . 12 CASSWQGSEQYF TGCGCCAGCAGCTGGCAGGGATCCGAGCAGTACTTC
TRBJ2-2 many TRBV7-9 . 16 CASSLPPGNAGGELFF TGTGCCAGCAGCTTACCCCCAGGAAATGCGGGCGGGGAGCTGTTTTTT
TRBJ2-1 few TRBV2 TRBD2 16 CASREPGGAWYNEQFF TGTGCCAGCAGAGAACCCGGGGGGGCTTGGTACAATGAGCAGTTCTTC
TRBJ2-1 many TRBV15 . 14 CATSRVPGPGEQFF TGTGCCACCAGCAGAGTACCGGGGCCGGGTGAGCAGTTCTTC
TRBJ2-7 many TRBV29-1 . 11 CSVVGAYEQYF TGCAGCGTTGTTGGGGCCTACGAGCAGTACTTC
TRBJ2-7 few TRBV29-1 . 13 CSVDGGHSYEQYF TGCAGCGTTGACGGAGGCCACTCCTACGAGCAGTACTTC
TRBJ1-6 many TRBV2 . 14 CASLRSDHNSPLHF TGTGCCAGCCTGAGATCCGACCATAATTCACCCCTCCACTTT
TRBJ2-3 many TRBV6-2/TRBV6-3 TRBD2 19 CASSYAGLARLSSTDTQYF TGTGCCAGCAGTTACGCCGGACTAGCGCGCCTTAGCAGCACAGATACGCAGTATTTT
TRBJ2-7 few TRBV5-1 . 13 CASSWSGPYEQYF TGCGCCAGCAGCTGGAGTGGGCCCTACGAGCAGTACTTC
TRBJ1-1 . TRBV27 . 14 CASSLDSPSTEAFF TGTGCCAGCAGTTTGGATAGTCCGAGCACTGAAGCTTTCTTT
TRBJ2-5 many TRBV10-1 . 15 CASSESEWGGETQYF TGCGCCAGCAGTGAGTCGGAGTGGGGAGGAGAGACCCAGTACTTC
TRBJ1-1 many TRBV29-1 . 12 CSVGTLNTEAFF TGCAGCGTTGGGACCTTGAACACTGAAGCTTTCTTT
TRBJ2-3 many TRBV20-1 TRBD1 14 CSARRDRGPDTQYF TGCAGTGCTCGCCGGGACAGGGGGCCAGATACGCAGTATTTT
TRBJ2-1 many TRBV7-9 TRBD2 13 CASQLAGEEEQFF TGTGCCAGCCAATTAGCGGGAGAAGAGGAGCAGTTCTTC
TRBJ2-3 few TRBV29-1 TRBD2 15 CSVVGGRAGADTQYF TGCAGCGTTGTTGGCGGGAGGGCCGGGGCAGATACGCAGTATTTT
TRBJ2-7 . TRBV28 TRBD1 14 CASSSPDRFGEQYF TGTGCCAGCAGTTCTCCGGACAGGTTCGGAGAGCAGTACTTC
TRBJ2-1 medium-sized TRBV20-1 TRBD2 15 CSARDLSGSDVEQFF TGCAGTGCTAGAGATCTCAGCGGGAGCGACGTTGAGCAGTTCTTC
TRBJ2-7 . TRBV18 TRBD2 14 CASSPRGGGALGYF TGTGCCAGCTCACCACGTGGCGGGGGGGCCCTTGGGTACTTC
TRBJ2-3 few TRBV11-2 TRBD2 16 CASSISGDFYTDTQYF TGTGCCAGCAGCATTAGCGGGGACTTCTACACAGATACGCAGTATTTT
TRBJ2-3 many TRBV7-7 . 13 CASSASGTDTQYF TGTGCCAGCAGCGCCAGCGGCACGGATACGCAGTATTTT
TRBJ2-4 many TRBV12-3/TRBV12-4 . 14 CASSLTLVENIQYF TGTGCCAGCAGTTTAACCCTAGTTGAAAACATTCAGTACTTC
TRBJ2-7 . TRBV7-9 . 12 CASSVGGYEQYF TGTGCCAGCAGCGTTGGGGGCTACGAGCAGTACTTC
TRBJ1-5 . TRBV4-1 TRBD1 14 CASSPDRGNQPQHF TGCGCCAGCAGCCCCGACAGGGGAAATCAGCCCCAGCATTTT
TRBJ2-5 many TRBV27 . 14 CASSPDSGQETQYF TGTGCCAGCAGTCCCGACAGTGGTCAAGAGACCCAGTACTTC
TRBJ1-2 many TRBV9 . 16 CASSVEGLRKNYGYTF TGTGCCAGCAGCGTAGAGGGGCTTCGAAAGAACTATGGCTACACCTTC
TRBJ2-7 . TRBV28 . 15 CASSELGHGSYEQYF TGTGCCAGCAGCGAACTGGGACACGGATCCTACGAGCAGTACTTC